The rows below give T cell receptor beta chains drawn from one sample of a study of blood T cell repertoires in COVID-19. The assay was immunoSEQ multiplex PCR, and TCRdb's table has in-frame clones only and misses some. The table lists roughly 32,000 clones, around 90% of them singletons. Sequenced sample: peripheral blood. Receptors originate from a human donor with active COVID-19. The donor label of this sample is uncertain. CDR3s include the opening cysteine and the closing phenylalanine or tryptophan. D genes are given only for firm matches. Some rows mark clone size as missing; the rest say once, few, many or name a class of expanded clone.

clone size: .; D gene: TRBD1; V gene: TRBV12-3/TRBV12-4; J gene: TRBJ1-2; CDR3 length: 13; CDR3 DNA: TGTGCCAGCAGTTCGGGACAGGGGAACGGCTACACCTTC; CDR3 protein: CASSSGQGNGYTF
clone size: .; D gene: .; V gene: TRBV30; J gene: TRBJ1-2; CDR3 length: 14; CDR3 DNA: TGTGCCTGGAGTCTAGGACAGATTAACTATGGCTACACCTTC; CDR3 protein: CAWSLGQINYGYTF
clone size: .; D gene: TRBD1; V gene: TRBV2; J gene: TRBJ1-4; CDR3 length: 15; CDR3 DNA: TGTGCCAGCAGAGACAGGGGATCAACTAATGAAAAACTGTTTTTT; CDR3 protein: CASRDRGSTNEKLFF
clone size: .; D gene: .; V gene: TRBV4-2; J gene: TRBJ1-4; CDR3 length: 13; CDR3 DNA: TGTGCCAGCAGCCAAGGAAATGGCAACCTTCTGTTTTTT; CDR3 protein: CASSQGNGNLLFF
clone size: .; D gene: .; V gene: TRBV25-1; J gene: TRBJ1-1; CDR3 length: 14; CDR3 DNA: TGTGCCAGCAGTGAATGGGGCTCGAACACTGAAGCTTTCTTT; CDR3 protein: CASSEWGSNTEAFF
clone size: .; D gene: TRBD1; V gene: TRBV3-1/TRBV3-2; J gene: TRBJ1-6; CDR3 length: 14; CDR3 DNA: TGTGCCACCCGGACAGGGGGCAATAATTCACCCCTCCACTTT; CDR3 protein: CATRTGGNNSPLHF
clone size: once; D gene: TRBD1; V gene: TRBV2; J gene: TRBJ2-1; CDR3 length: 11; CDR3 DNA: TGTGCCAGCAGGACAGGGGTTGAGCAGTTCTTC; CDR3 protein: CASRTGVEQFF
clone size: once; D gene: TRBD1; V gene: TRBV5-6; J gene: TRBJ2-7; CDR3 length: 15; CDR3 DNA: TGTGCCAGCAGCATCCAAGACAGGGGAGGACACGAGCAGTACTTC; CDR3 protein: CASSIQDRGGHEQYF
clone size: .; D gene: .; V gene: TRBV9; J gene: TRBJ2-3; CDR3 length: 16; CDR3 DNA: TGTGCCAGCAGCGTAGCTCCCCGGGTATCAACAGATACGCAGTATTTT; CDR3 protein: CASSVAPRVSTDTQYF
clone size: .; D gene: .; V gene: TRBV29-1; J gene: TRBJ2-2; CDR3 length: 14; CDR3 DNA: TGCAGCGCTGGACACACCAGGGACACCGGGGAGCTGTTTTTT; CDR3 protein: CSAGHTRDTGELFF
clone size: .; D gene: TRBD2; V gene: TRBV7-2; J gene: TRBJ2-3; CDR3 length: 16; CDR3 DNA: TGTGCCAGCAGCCCCTCGAGCGGGGGGCAAACAGATACGCAGTATTTT; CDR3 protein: CASSPSSGGQTDTQYF
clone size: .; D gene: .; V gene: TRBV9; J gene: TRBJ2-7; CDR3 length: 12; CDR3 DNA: TGTGCCAGCAGCACCGGGAGCACTTACCCAGAATTC; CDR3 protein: CASSTGSTYPEF
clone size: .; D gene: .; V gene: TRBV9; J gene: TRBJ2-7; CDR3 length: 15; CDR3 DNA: TGTGCCAGCAGCGTAGAGGGCGGGGCCGCCTACGAGCAGTACTTC; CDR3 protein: CASSVEGGAAYEQYF
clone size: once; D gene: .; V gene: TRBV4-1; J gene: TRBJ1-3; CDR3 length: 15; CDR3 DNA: TGCGCCAGCAGCCAAGATTCAGGGTCAGGAAACACCATATATTTT; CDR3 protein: CASSQDSGSGNTIYF
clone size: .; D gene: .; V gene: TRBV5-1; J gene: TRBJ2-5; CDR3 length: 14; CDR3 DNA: TGCGCCAGCAGCTTGGAAGTGGGCGAAGAGACCCAGTACTTC; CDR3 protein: CASSLEVGEETQYF
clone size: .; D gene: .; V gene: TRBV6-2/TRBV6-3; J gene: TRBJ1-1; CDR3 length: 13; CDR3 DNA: TGTGCCAGCAGTTCGGGAGAGAACACTGAAGCTTTCTTT; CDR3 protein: CASSSGENTEAFF
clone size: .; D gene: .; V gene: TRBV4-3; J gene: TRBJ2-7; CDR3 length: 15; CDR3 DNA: TGCGCCAGCAGCCAAGGGAGGGACAGAAACTACGAGCAGTACTTC; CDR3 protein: CASSQGRDRNYEQYF
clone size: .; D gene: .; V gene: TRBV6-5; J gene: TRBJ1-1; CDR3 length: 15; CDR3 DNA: TGTGCCAGCAGTTACGGGGCAGGGATAGAAACTGAAGCTTTCTTT; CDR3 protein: CASSYGAGIETEAFF
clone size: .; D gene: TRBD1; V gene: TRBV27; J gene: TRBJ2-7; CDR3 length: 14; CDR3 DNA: TGTGCCAGCAGTCCACCCGGGACAGGGTACGAGCAGTACTTC; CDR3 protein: CASSPPGTGYEQYF
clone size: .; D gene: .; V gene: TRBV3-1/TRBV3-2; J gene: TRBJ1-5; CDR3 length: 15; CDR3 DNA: TGTGCCAGCAGCCAAGATACCAGGGAGGCGCCACCCCAGCATTTT; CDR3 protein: CASSQDTREAPPQHF
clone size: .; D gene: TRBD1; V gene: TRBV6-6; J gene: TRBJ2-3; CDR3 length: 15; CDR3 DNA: TGTGCCAGCAGTTACTCGGGACAGGTGGGGGACAGGGGGTATTTT; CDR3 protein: CASSYSGQVGDRGYF
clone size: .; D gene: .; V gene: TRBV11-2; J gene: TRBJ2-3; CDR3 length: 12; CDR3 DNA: TGTGCCAGCAGCTCTAGCAGGGGTACGCAGTATTTT; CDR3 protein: CASSSSRGTQYF
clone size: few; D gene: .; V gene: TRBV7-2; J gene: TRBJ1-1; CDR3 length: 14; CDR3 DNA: TGTGCCAGCAGCTTAGCCTCTGTCTCCACTGAAGCTTTCTTT; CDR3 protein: CASSLASVSTEAFF
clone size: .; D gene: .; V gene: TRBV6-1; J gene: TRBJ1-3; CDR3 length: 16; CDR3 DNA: TGTGCCAGCAGTGAATTGGGAGGCCTGACTGGAAACACCATATATTTT; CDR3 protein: CASSELGGLTGNTIYF
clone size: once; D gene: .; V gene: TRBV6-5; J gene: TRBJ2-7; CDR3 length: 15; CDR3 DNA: TGTGCCAGCAGTTACTCGTCCACAGGGACCCGCGAGCAGTACTTC; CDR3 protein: CASSYSSTGTREQYF
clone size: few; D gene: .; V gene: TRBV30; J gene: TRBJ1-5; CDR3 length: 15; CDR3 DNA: TGTGCCTGGAGTCGAGAGGGAGGGAGCAATCAGCCCCAGCATTTT; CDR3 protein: CAWSREGGSNQPQHF
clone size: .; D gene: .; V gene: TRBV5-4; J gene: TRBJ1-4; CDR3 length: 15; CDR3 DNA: TGTGCCAGCAGTGTCGTGGGAGGGACTAATGAAAAACTGTTTTTT; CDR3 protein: CASSVVGGTNEKLFF
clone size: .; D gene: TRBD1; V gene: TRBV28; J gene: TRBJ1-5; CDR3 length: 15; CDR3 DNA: TGTGCCAGCAGTACACTCAGGGGGCGCGATCAGCCCCAGCATTTT; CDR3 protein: CASSTLRGRDQPQHF
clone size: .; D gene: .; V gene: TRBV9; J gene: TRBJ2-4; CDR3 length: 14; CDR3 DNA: TGTGCCAGCAGCGTAGGAGGAGGGGCAAACATTCAGTACTTC; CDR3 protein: CASSVGGGANIQYF
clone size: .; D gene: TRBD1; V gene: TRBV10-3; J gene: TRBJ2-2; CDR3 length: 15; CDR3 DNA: TGTGCCATCAGTGACGGGACAGGGAACACCGGGGAGCTGTTTTTT; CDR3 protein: CAISDGTGNTGELFF
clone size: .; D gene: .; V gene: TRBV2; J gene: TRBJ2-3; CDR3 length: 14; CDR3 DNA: TGTGCCAGCGGGGGCGCGCTAGCTCAAGGGACGCAGTATTTT; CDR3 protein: CASGGALAQGTQYF
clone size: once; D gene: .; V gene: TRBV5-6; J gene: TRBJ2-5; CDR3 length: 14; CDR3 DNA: TGTGCCAGCAGCCCAGGGGCCGGGCGGGAGACCCAGTACTTC; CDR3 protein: CASSPGAGRETQYF
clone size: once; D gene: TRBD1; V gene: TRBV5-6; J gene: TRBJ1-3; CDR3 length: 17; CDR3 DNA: TGTGCCAGCAGCTGGACAGGGGCCAAGAGCTCTGGAAACACCATATATTTT; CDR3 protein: CASSWTGAKSSGNTIYF
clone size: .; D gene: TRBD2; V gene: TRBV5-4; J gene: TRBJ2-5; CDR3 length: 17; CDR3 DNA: TGTGCCAGCAGCTTGGGGACTAGCGGGAGGGGTCTAGAGACCCAGTACTTC; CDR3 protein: CASSLGTSGRGLETQYF
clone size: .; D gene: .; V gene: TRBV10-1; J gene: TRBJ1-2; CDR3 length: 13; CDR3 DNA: TGCGCCACCGGGCCGGGGTTGAACTATGGCTACACCTTC; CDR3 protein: CATGPGLNYGYTF
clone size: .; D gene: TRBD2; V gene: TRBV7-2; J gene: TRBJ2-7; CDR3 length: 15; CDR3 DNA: TGTGCCAGCAGCCCCGAGGGGCTAGCGGCTTACGAGCAGTACTTC; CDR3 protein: CASSPEGLAAYEQYF
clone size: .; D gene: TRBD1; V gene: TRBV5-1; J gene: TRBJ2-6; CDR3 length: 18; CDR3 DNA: TGCGCCAGCAGAGGGACCGGGACAGGAGTTACTGGGGCCAACGTCCTGACTTTC; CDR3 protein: CASRGTGTGVTGANVLTF
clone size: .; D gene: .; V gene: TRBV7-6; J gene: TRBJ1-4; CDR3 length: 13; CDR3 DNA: TGTGCCAGCAGCCAAACGCGGAATGAAAAACTGTTTTTT; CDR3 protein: CASSQTRNEKLFF
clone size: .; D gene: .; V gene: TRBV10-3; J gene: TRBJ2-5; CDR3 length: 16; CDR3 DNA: TGTGCCATCAGTGAGTATGAGAACAGCCCGCAAGAGACCCAGTACTTC; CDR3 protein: CAISEYENSPQETQYF
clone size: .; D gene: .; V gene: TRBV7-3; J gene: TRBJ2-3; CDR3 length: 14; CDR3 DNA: TGTGCCAGCAGCTTCAGGCGGGCCACAGATACGCAGTATTTT; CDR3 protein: CASSFRRATDTQYF
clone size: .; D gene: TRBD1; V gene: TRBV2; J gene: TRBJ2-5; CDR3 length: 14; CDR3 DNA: TGTGCCAGCAGTGGGGGCAGGGGGCGAGAGACCCAGTACTTC; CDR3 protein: CASSGGRGRETQYF
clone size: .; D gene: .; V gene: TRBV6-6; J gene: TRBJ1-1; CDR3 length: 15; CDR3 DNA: TGTGCCAGCAGTTACTGGAGACAGAGTAACACTGAAGCTTTCTTT; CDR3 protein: CASSYWRQSNTEAFF
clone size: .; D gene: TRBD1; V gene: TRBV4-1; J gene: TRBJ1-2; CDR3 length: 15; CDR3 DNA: TGCGCCAGCAGCCCGGGACAGGCGGTCTACTATGGCTACACCTTC; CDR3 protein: CASSPGQAVYYGYTF
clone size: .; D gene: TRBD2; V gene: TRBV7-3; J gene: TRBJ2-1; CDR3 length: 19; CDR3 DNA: TGTGCCAGCAGCTTAAGCCCCGCGAGGGGGAGCGGGGGGCAGAATGAGCAGTTCTTC; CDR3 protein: CASSLSPARGSGGQNEQFF
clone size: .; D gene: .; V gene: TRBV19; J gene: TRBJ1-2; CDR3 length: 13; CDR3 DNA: TGTGCCAGTAGTGTCGACAGACGCTATGGCTACACCTTC; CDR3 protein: CASSVDRRYGYTF
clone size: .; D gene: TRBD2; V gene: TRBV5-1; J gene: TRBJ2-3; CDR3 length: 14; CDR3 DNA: TGCGCCAGCAGCCCCGGGACTAGCAGTGATACGCAGTATTTT; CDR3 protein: CASSPGTSSDTQYF
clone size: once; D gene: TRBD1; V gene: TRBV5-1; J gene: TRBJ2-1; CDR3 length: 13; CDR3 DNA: TGCGCCAGCAGACAGGGGGCGGACAATGAGCAGTTCTTC; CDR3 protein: CASRQGADNEQFF
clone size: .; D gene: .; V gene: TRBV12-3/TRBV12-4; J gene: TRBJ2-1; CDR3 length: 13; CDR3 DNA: TGTGCCAGCAGCCCCAATGAGGGTAACGACCAGTTCTTC; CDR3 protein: CASSPNEGNDQFF
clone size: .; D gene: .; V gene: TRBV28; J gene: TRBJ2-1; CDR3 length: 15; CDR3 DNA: TGTGCCAGCAGGGTGGGGGGGACACCCTACAATGAGCAGTTCTTC; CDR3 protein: CASRVGGTPYNEQFF
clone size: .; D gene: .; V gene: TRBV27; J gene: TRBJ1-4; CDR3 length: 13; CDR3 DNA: TGTGCCAGCAGTTTGTTCAGGAATGAAAAACTGTTTTTT; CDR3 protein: CASSLFRNEKLFF
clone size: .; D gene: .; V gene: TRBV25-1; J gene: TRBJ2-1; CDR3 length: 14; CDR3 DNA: TGTGCCAGCAGTGGGAGACAGTCATACAATGAGCAGTTCTTC; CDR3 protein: CASSGRQSYNEQFF
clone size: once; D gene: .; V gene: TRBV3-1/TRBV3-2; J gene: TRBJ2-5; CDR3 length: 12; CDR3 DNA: TGTGCCAGCAGGGAGCAGGGGGAGACCCAGTACTTC; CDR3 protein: CASREQGETQYF
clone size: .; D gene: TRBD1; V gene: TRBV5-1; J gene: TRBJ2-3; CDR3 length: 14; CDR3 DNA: TGCGCCAGCAGTACAGGGGCCCGCACAGATACGCAGTATTTT; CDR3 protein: CASSTGARTDTQYF
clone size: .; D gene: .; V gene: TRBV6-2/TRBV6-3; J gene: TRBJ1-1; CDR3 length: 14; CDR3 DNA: TGTGCCAGCAGTTACCCTGCGGGGGGCCGAAGGGCTTTCTTT; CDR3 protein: CASSYPAGGRRAFF